This T cell receptor (beta chain) was captured in a study of human T cells and chemical hapten exposure. The wider study: Skin on the upper inner arm, about 2 cm by about 2 cm in size, was sensitized with 2% DPC. Points from the study as a whole: Healthy individuals' immune responses may differ from those of donors, who had alopecia. Relative to controls, expanded TCRs formed significantly more large CDR3 similarity clusters.

TCRdb called the RACE reads again in MiXCR, with one record for every CDR3 protein. The data show 140,000 or so distinct CDR3 sequences, with 12% seen just once and around 1.4% held by the top ten. Germline loops: CDR1 MGHDK, CDR2 SYGVNS. V was pared by 2 bases and J by 2 bases, with 4 bases of the junction left unmatched. The length of the CDR3 is 15 residues. Specified time point: patch test 2, 6 weeks after DPC sensitization. This sample's treatment: therapeutic diphenylcyclopropenone sensitization with weekly scalp DPC. Blood sampling preceded each patch test application. On this clonotype: The antigen remains unidentified.

This sample comprised whole blood, obtained in connection with sensitization to the hapten diphenylcyclopropenone (DPC). The chain couples TRBV25-1 to TRBJ2-5; TRBD1 agrees at 8 bases. This clonotype originated in a woman aged 45-59 years with alopecia areata. Some clones in this sample may be carry-over from other donors' samples. The chain's CDR3 is CASSEVDRVQETQYF. As DNA, the CDR3 is TGTGCCAGCAGTGAAGTGGACAGGGTACAAGAGACCCAGTACTTC.